A single sample is the source of the 7 T cell receptor beta chains below, sequenced in a study of cytomegalovirus exposure and HLA in healthy donors. Primers: 60 Vbeta forward and 13 Jbeta reverse. Method: immunoSEQ multiplex PCR; TCRdb's copy keeps in-frame clones and lacks some. The top ten hold approximately 13% of the sample, which has 120,000 to 150,000 clones, more than 60% seen once. Sequenced material: PBMCs. These receptors were taken from a man between 35 and 55 years old in good health and CMV-seropositive.

This CDR3 is CASGRNYEQYF. The CDR3 DNA reads TGTGCTAGTGGGCGGAACTACGAGCAGTACTTC. This rearrangement joins TRBV12-5 to TRBJ2-7; D gene ambiguous. V lost 6 bases, J lost 3 bases, and 6 bases lay in between. The CDR3 has 11 amino acids. Per germline, CDR1 LGHNT and CDR2 FRNRAP.

In regard to this clone: The junction and the germline gene differ at one end; a read error may be behind it. V gene TRBV7-9 combines with J gene TRBJ2-3, with TRBD2 identical over 9 bases. CDR3 length: 15 residues. Germline V gene sequence: CDR1 SEHNR, CDR2 FQNEAQ (reference sequence). The CDR3 spells CASSLRREGTDTQYF. Here the CDR3 DNA reads TGTGCCAGCAGCTTAAGGCGGGAGGGCACTGATACGCAGTATTTT.

Notes on this clone: In the same sample, other DNA sequences code for this CDR3. The chain's CDR3 is CASSQDRSGNTIYF. The CDR3 DNA is TGCGCCAGCAGCCAAGACCGCTCTGGAAACACCATATATTTT. The rearrangement joins TRBV4-3 to TRBJ1-3; the D is unclear. Trimming stripped 0 bases from V and 0 bases from J, with 3 bases between. Germline loops: CDR1 LGHNA, CDR2 YSLEER. The CDR3 has 14 amino acids.

The chain links TRBV6-5 to TRBJ2-7, with D possibly TRBD1 on 5 matching bases. The CDR3 extends over 13 amino acids. Germline values: CDR1 MNHEY, CDR2 SVGAGI. Deletions cut 4 bases from V and 0 bases from J, with 7 bases between. The CDR3 bases are TGTGCCAGCAGTTCTCAGGGCTCCTACGAGCAGTACTTC. Translated: CASSSQGSYEQYF.

The rearrangement links TRBV7-9 to TRBJ2-5; D might be TRBD1 (6 bases). V was pared by 5 bases and J by 4 bases, with 14 bases between. The CDR3 is 14 amino acids. The germline V gene encodes CDR1 SEHNR and CDR2 FQNEAQ (reference sequence). The CDR3 protein is CASSPTGRVETQYF. The DNA for the CDR3 is TGTGCCAGCAGCCCCACAGGGCGGGTAGAGACCCAGTACTTC.

The chain employs TRBV6-5 and TRBJ2-3; D is perhaps TRBD1 (6 bases). The length of the CDR3 is 13 residues. CDR1 is MNHEY and CDR2 is SVGAGI in the germline V gene. The V end was cut by 5 bases, the J end by 4 bases, with 10 bases between. CDR3 amino acids: CASSPTGSDTQYF. Written as DNA, the CDR3 is TGTGCCAGCAGTCCGACAGGCTCAGATACGCAGTATTTT.

The chain combines TRBV21-1 with TRBJ1-1. TRBV21-1 is annotated as a pseudogene. The CDR3 extends over 17 amino acids. The CDR3 DNA reads TGTGCCAGCAGCAACGGGGGAGGGTGGAACATGAACACTGAAGCTTTCTTT. Amino acid sequence: CASSNGGGWNMNTEAFF.